These 13 T cell receptor beta chains share one sample of origin, sequenced in a study of T-cell reconstitution after alpha-beta-depleted transplantation in children. Preparing the TCRbeta library involved the use of unique molecular identifiers. TCRdb called the PCR reads again in MiXCR, with one record for every CDR3 protein. Among hundreds of thousands of distinct CDR3 sequences listed, around 16% were seen once. This specimen was PBMCs from the stem cell graft donor, taken from the stem cell graft. The receptors stem from a human donor who donated a stem cell graft to a child with acute myeloid leukemia.

The J gene is TRBJ1-2, the V gene TRBV7-7, with D uncertain. Between the trimmed V and J ends, which lost 6 bases and 8 bases, there was a span of 4 bases. Germline V lookup: CDR1 SSHAT, CDR2 FNYEAQ (reference sequence). The CDR3 has 9 amino acids. The CDR3 is CASRGGYTF. The CDR3 DNA sequence: TGTGCCAGCAGGGGAGGCTACACCTTC.

This clonotype was recorded at least ten times. The chain combines TRBV6-4 with TRBJ1-1; D uncertain. The germline V gene encodes CDR1 MRHNA and CDR2 SNTAGT. Between the trimmed V and J ends, which lost 2 bases and 1 base, there was a span of 8 bases. The CDR3 has 14 amino acids. Here the CDR3 DNA reads TGTGCCAGCAGTGACAGGGCAGAGAACACTGAAGCTTTCTTT. Protein sequence: CASSDRAENTEAFF.

The count of this clonotype is one. With a much larger clone just one base away, this may be a read error. The chain carries TRBV15 and TRBJ1-5; D might be TRBD1 (6 bases). Germline CDR1 reads LNHNV; CDR2 reads YYDKDF (reference sequence). Trimming pared 5 bases from V and 3 bases from J, leaving 20 bases between. The CDR3 covers 17 residues. In DNA form, the CDR3 reads TGTGCCACCAGCGGAAGGGTGGACAGATTAGTCAATCAGCCCCAGCATTTT. Its translation: CATSGRVDRLVNQPQHF.

This clonotype was found many times. The V call is TRBV12-3 or TRBV12-4, the J call TRBJ2-1, with D uncertain. The germline V and J ends were trimmed by 3 bases and 4 bases, with 10 bases remaining between them. This CDR3 comprises 14 residues. Here the CDR3 DNA reads TGTGCCAGCAGTTTCGCAACAGAGTACAATGAGCAGTTCTTC. As protein: CASSFATEYNEQFF.

This clonotype was counted between two and nine times. This sequence joins TRBV7-6 and TRBJ2-1; D is uncertain. The CDR3 totals 14 residues. Trimming left V 1 base short and J 7 bases short, with 11 bases between. Germline V CDR1 and CDR2: SGHVS, FNYEAQ. This chain's CDR3 is CASSLEASRNEQFF. CDR3 bases: TGTGCCAGCAGCTTAGAAGCTAGTAGGAATGAGCAGTTCTTC.

This clonotype has at least ten counts. This chain uses TRBV29-1 with TRBJ1-3; D unresolved. CDR3 length: 14 amino acids. V was shortened by 5 bases and J by 0 bases, with 11 bases between the two germline ends. The germline CDR1 and CDR2 sequences are SQVTM and ANQGSEA. Here the CDR3 DNA reads TGCAGCGTTAAACAGCGACACTCTGGAAACACCATATATTTT. It encodes CSVKQRHSGNTIYF.

This chain uses TRBV7-9 with TRBJ2-1, with unresolved D. The CDR3 covers 14 residues. Germline lookup yields CDR1 SEHNR and CDR2 FQNEAQ (reference sequence). Trimming pared 6 bases from V and 5 bases from J, leaving 14 bases between. CDR3 bases: TGTGCCAGCAGTATAGCCCTCGCACACAATGAGCAGTTCTTC. Translated: CASSIALAHNEQFF.

This clonotype was counted a few times. The V and J genes are TRBV6-6 and TRBJ2-3, with unresolved D. From germline, CDR1 is MNHNY and CDR2 SVGAGI (reference sequence). The CDR3 covers 13 residues. Trimming removed 0 bases from V and 5 bases from J, with 6 bases in between. The CDR3 bases are TGTGCCAGCAGTTACTCGTGGCTAGATACGCAGTATTTT. Its translation is CASSYSWLDTQYF.

This clonotype was recorded many times. The chain has TRBV12-3 or TRBV12-4 and TRBJ1-5; D ambiguous. The CDR3 runs 14 residues. V was pared by 2 bases and J by 7 bases, with 12 bases between. The CDR3 loop reads CASSLLGFGQPQHF. In DNA form, the CDR3 reads TGTGCCAGCAGTTTATTAGGGTTCGGGCAGCCCCAGCATTTT.

This clonotype was seen at least ten times. V and J are TRBV20-1 and TRBJ2-3, with a weak D call TRBD1 (6 bases). Germline CDR1 is DFQATT and CDR2 is SNEGSKA (reference sequence). CDR3 length: 15 residues. V lost 0 bases, J lost 4 bases, and 14 bases lay in between. CDR3 nucleotides: TGCAGTGCTAGAGATGAACAGGGTTGGGCAGATACGCAGTATTTT. Translation: CSARDEQGWADTQYF.

This clonotype was detected a few times. The V and J genes are TRBV7-3 and TRBJ2-3, with TRBD1 matching over 8 bases. This CDR3 comprises 16 residues. V lost 1 base to trimming and J lost 2 bases; unmatched junction nucleotides: 5. Germline-derived CDR1 and CDR2 are SGHTA and FQGTGA. CDR3: CASSLRTGRYTDTQYF. The CDR3 nucleotides are TGTGCCAGCAGCTTAAGGACAGGGCGATACACAGATACGCAGTATTTT.

The V call is TRBV25-1, the J call TRBJ2-1, with 11 positions matching TRBD2. J lost 2 bases, V lost 1 base, and 16 bases had no gene match. CDR3 length: 21 amino acids. The germline gives CDR1 MGHDK, CDR2 SYGVNS. The DNA for the CDR3 is TGTGCCAGCAGTGAATCAAGGGTAGCGGGGGGGCGGCGTATAGCCTACAATGAGCAGTTCTTC. This codes for CASSESRVAGGRRIAYNEQFF.

The rearrangement links TRBV18 to TRBJ1-6, with a tentative D call TRBD1 (6 bases). V was cut by 2 bases and J by 6 bases, with 11 bases left in between. This CDR3 comprises 15 residues. Per the germline V gene, CDR1 is KGHSH and CDR2 is LQKENI. CDR3 sequence: CASSPGRGPNSPLHF. The CDR3 DNA reads as TGTGCCAGCTCACCAGGCCGGGGGCCTAATTCACCCCTCCACTTT.